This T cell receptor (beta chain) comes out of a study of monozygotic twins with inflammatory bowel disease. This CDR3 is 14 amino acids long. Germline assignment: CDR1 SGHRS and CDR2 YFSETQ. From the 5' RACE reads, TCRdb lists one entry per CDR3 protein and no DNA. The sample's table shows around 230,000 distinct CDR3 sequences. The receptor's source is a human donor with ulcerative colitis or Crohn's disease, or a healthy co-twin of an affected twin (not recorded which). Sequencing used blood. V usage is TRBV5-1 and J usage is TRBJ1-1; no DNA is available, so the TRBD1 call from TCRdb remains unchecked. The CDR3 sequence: CASSLTGRNTEAFF.